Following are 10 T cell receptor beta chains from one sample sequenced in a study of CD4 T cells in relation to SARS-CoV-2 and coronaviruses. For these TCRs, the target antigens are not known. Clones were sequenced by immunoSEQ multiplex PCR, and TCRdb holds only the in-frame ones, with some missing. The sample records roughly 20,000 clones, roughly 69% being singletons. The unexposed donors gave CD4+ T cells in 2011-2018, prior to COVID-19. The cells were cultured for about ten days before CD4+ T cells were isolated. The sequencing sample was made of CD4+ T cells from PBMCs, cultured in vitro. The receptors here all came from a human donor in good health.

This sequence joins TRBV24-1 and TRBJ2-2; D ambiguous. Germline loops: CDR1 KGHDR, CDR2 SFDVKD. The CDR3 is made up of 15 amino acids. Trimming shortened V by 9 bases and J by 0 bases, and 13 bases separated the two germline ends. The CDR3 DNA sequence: TGTGCCACCTCCGGACGGACCTCGAACACCGGGGAGCTGTTTTTT. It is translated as CATSGRTSNTGELFF.

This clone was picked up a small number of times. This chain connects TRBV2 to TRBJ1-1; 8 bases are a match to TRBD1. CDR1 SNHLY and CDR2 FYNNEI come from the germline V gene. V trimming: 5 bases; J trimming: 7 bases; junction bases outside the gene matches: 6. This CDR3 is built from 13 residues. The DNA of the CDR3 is TGTGCCAGCAGTCGTCAGGGGGCAGTTGAAGCTTTCTTT. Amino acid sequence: CASSRQGAVEAFF.

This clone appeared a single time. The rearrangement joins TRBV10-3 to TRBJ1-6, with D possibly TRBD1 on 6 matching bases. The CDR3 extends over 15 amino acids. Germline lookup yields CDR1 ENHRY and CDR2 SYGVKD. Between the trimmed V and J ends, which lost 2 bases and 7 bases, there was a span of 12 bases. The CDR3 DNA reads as TGTGCCATCAGTGAGGGGCAGGGGTTGAATTCACCCCTCCACTTT. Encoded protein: CAISEGQGLNSPLHF.

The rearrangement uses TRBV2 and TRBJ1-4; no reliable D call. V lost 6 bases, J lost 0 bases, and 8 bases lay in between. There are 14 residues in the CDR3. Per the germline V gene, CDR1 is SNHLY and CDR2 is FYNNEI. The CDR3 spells CASRAIATNEKLFF. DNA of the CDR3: TGTGCCAGCAGAGCAATCGCAACTAATGAAAAACTGTTTTTT.

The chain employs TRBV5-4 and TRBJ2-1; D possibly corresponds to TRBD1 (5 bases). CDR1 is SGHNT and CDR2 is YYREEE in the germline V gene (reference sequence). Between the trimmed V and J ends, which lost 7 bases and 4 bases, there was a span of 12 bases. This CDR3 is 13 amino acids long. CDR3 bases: TGTGCCAGCGGAACGGACACTTACAATGAGCAGTTCTTC. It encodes CASGTDTYNEQFF.

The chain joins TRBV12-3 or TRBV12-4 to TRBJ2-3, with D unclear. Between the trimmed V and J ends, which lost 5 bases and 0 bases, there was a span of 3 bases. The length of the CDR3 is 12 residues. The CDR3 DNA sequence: TGTGCCAGCAGTCGCAGCACAGATACGCAGTATTTT. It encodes CASSRSTDTQYF.

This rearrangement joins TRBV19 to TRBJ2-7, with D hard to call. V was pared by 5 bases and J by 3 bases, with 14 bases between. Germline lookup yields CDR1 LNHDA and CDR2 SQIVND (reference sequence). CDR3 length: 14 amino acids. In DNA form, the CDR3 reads TGTGCCAGTAGTGGGTTAGGGATTGACTACGAGCAGTACTTC. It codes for CASSGLGIDYEQYF.

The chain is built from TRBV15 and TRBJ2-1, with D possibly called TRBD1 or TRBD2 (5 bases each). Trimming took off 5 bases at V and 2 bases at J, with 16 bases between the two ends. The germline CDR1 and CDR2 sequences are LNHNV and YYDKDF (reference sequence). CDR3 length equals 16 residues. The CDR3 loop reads CATSGKILGAYNEQFF. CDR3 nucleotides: TGTGCCACCAGCGGTAAAATTTTGGGGGCCTACAATGAGCAGTTCTTC. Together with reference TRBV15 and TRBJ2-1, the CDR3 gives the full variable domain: DAMVIQNPRYQVTQFGKPVTLSCSQTLNHNVMYWYQQKSSQAPKLLFHYYDKDFNNEADTPDNFQSRRPNTSFCFLDIRSPGLGDTAMYLCATSGKILGAYNEQFFGPGTRLTVL.

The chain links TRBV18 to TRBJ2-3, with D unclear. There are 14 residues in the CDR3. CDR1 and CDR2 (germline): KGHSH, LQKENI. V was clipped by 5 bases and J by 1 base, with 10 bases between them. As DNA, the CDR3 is TGTGCCAGCTCAGAACTTGAGGGCACAGATACGCAGTATTTT. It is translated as CASSELEGTDTQYF.

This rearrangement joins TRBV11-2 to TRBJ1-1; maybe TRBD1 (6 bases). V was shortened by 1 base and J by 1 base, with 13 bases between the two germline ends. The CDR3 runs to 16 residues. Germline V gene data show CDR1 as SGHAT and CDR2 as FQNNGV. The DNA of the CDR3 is TGTGCCAGCAGCTTAGGGCCAGGGGTGGAGAACACTGAAGCTTTCTTT. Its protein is CASSLGPGVENTEAFF.